The entry below describes one T cell receptor beta chain. No cognate antigen has been identified for it. No qualities accompany the bases; no much larger clone lies one base away. The data were taken from a study of somatic mutations in cytotoxic T cells in rheumatoid arthritis (dated by TCRdb to the late 2010s). In terms of the full investigation: Right after diagnosis and prior to the start of any treatment, 30 ml EDTA of peripheral blood was drawn from patients. A FACSAria II or Sony SH800 was used to flow-sort some V beta antibody-stained T-cell populations at nearly 100% purity, and TCRB sequencing was also done on sorted V beta1+ cells. In newly diagnosed rheumatoid arthritis without treatment, the study examined if expanded CD8+ T-cell clones harbor somatic mutations, relying on TCRB deep sequencing to characterize clonality. TCRB deep sequencing was performed for roughly 66 rheumatoid arthritis patients and approximately 20 healthy controls. Patients and controls did not essentially differ in median age, which was nearly identical between the groups. Here is what the overall study found, with its caveats: The slight TRBV07 underrepresentation in patients was not adjusted for multiple comparisons. In patients, CD8+ clonality rose with age (Spearman r of about 0.53), which was not the case in healthy controls. Rheumatoid arthritis patients and age-matched healthy controls did not significantly differ in CD8+ T-cell clonality. In 8 of 65 patients the largest CD8+ clone exceeded 20% of CD8+ cells, and several identical CD8+ TCRB sequences were shared between blood and synovial fluid. The antigen targets of the expanded CD8+ clones were unknown, and absence from virus-specific databases did not rule out viral specificity.

Genomic DNA underwent TCRB CDR3 sequencing using the immunoSEQ assay. The published analysis was carried out like this. Published virus-specific TCRB sequences were compared with patient CD8+ clones larger than 1%, and only a few matches were found. The analyses included only productive TCRB rearrangements. Clonality was expressed as a Shannon entropy-based productive clonality index, with each clone defined by a unique TCRB CDR3 sequence. To calculate repertoire overlap between two samples, the template counts of each clone were considered relative to each sample's total templates. V-gene usage measured by flow cytometry correlated with TCRB sequencing V-gene usage, with a Spearman r of roughly 0.67. In its TCRdb copy, this immuneACCESS table keeps in-frame sequences only and misses some clones. Where compared with another copy, unresolved V genes explain less than half of these, and the others have no known cause. V, J and clone size derive from that table, while D and trimming were established from the DNA sequence. Within this sample are about 18,000 clones, with about three quarters of them counted one time only. The ten biggest clones cover under 30% of the sample.

CDR1 and CDR2 are drawn from the germline V gene (reference sequence): MNHNY, SVGAGI. Inclusive of the bounding cysteine and phenylalanine, the CDR3 is 14 residues long. CDR3 DNA only is kept here, 42 bases in frame from base 1. Relative to germline, V is 6 bases shorter and J is 5 bases shorter, with 14 bases between their ends. Flow cytometry confirmed the purity of CD4+ and CD8+ cells that had been isolated by positive magnetic bead selection on an AutoMACS. Clonal expansions were first screened by flow cytometry with a TCR V beta antibody panel, then characterized by TCRB deep sequencing of sorted CD8+ fractions. Peripheral blood mononuclear cells were isolated by Ficoll-Paque PLUS density gradient separation. DNA was extracted from CD4-enriched, CD8-enriched or PBMC samples with Nucleospin Tissue or Tissue XS kits and quantified with a Qubit 2.0 fluorometer.

Sequenced: CD8+ T cells sorted from blood. The sequence was collected from an adult with rheumatoid arthritis. The chain is assembled from TRBV6-6 and TRBJ1-5, with an unclear D gene assignment. The CDR3 reads as follows: CASSPLGWYQPQHF. The nucleotides read TGTGCCAGCAGCCCCCTTGGGTGGTATCAGCCCCAGCATTTT.